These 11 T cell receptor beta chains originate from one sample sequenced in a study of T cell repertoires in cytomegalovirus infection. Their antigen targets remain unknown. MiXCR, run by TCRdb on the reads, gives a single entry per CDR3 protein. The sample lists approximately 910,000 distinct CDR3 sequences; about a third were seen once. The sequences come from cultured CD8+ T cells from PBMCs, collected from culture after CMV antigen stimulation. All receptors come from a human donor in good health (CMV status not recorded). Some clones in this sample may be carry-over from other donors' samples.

The CDR3 sequence is CASSANLAGVAYEQFF. CDR3 DNA: TGTGCCAGCAGCGCAAATCTGGCGGGGGTGGCTTATGAGCAGTTCTTC. J is TRBJ2-1 and V is TRBV7-6, with TRBD2 identical over 7 bases. The CDR3 is made up of 16 amino acids. V lost 5 bases to trimming and J lost 8 bases; unmatched junction nucleotides: 15. CDR1 SGHVS and CDR2 FNYEAQ come from the germline V gene.

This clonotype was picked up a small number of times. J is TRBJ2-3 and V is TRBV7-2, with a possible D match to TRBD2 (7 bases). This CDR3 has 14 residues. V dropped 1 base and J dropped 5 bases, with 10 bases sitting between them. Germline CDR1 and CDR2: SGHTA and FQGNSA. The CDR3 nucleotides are TGTGCCAGCAGCTTAGTGGGGGGGCGAGATACGCAGTATTTT. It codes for CASSLVGGRDTQYF.

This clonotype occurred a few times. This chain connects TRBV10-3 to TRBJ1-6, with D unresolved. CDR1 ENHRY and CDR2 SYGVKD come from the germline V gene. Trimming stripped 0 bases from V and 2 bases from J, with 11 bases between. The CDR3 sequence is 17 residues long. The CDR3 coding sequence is TGTGCCATCAGTGAGTCGGCAGGCGCTCCCTATAATTCACCCCTCCACTTT. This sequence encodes CAISESAGAPYNSPLHF.

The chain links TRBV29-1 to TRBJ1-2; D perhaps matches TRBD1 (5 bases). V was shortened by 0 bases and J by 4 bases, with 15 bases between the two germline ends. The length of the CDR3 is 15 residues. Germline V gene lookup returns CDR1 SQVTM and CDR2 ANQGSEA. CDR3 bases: TGCAGCGTTGAAGATCGTGGGGGACTTAGCTATGGCTACACCTTC. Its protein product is CSVEDRGGLSYGYTF.

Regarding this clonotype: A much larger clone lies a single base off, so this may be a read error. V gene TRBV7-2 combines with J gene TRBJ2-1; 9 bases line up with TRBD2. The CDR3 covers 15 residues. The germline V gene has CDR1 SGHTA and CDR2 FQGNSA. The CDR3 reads CSSSFLAGIYNEQFF. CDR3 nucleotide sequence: TGTTCCAGCAGCTTTCTAGCGGGGATCTACAATGAGCAGTTCTTC.

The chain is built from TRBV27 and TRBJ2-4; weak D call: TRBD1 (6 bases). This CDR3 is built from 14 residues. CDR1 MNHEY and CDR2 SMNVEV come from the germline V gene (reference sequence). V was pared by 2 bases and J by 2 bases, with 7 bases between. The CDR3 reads CASSLTGSKNIQYF. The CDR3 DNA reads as TGTGCCAGCAGTTTAACAGGGTCCAAAAACATTCAGTACTTC.

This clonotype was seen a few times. The CDR3 DNA reads TGTGCCAGCAGTTGGACAGGTTCCCACTATGGCTACACCTTC. Translated, it gives CASSWTGSHYGYTF. The rearrangement joins TRBV12-3 or TRBV12-4 to TRBJ1-2, with TRBD1 matching over 7 bases. J lost 3 bases, V lost 4 bases, and 5 bases had no gene match. The CDR3 extends over 14 amino acids.

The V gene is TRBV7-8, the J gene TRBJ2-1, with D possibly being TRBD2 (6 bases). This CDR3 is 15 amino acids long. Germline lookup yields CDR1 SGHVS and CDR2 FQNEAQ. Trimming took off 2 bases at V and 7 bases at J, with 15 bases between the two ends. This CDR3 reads CASSLKRALWNEQFF. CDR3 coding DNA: TGTGCCAGCAGCTTAAAGCGGGCCCTCTGGAATGAGCAGTTCTTC.

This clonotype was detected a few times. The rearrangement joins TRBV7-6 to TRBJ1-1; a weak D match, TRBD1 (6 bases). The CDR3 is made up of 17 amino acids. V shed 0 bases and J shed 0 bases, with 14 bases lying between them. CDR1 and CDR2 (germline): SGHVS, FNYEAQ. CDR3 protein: CASSLAGGDDMNTEAFF. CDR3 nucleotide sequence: TGTGCCAGCAGCTTAGCAGGGGGTGATGATATGAACACTGAAGCTTTCTTT.

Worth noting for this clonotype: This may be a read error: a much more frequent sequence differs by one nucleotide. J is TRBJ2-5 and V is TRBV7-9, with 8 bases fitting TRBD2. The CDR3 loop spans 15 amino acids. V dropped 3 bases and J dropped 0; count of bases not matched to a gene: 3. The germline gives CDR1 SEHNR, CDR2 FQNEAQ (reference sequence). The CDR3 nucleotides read TGTGCCAGCAGCTTGTGCGGGGGGTACCAAGAGACCCAGTACTTC. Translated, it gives CASSLCGGYQETQYF.

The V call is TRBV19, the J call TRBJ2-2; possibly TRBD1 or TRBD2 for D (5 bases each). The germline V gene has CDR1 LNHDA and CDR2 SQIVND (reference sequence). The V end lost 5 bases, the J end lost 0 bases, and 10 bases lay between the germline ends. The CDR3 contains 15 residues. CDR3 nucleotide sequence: TGTGCCAGTAGTGACCGGGACGCGAACACCGGGGAGCTGTTTTTT. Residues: CASSDRDANTGELFF.